This TCR beta chain stems from a study of identical twins. V was clipped by 0 bases and J by 7 bases; unmatched bases: 11. The CDR3 sequence is 16 residues long. Germline V gene data show CDR1 as SEHNR and CDR2 as FQNEAQ (reference sequence). TCRdb passed the 5' RACE reads through MiXCR, listing each CDR3 protein once. The table has under 300,000 distinct CDR3 sequences, about 14% seen once. Study observations and caveats: It was possible that invariant MAIT and iNKT cells partly confounded the zero-insertion analyses. Less excess twin sharing appeared in beta out-of-frame sequences. Modeled out-of-frame TCR alpha sharing in monozygotic twins fell below observed levels. Abundant beta clonotypes from cord blood bore fewer insertions; memory repertoires lacked this pattern.

This clonotype occurred many times. Antigen unknown. The chain carries TRBV7-9 and TRBJ2-7; 8 bases agree with TRBD2. The origin of this receptor is a woman in her late teens or twenties in good health. The specimen was memory (CD45RO+) T cells sorted from blood. CDR3 sequence reads: CASSLALAGTYVEQYF. The CDR3 nucleotides read TGTGCCAGCAGCTTAGCCCTAGCGGGCACCTACGTTGAGCAGTACTTC.